This T cell receptor (beta chain) originates from a study of beta chain features in type 1 diabetes. Findings and limits, study-wide: PCR might favor shorter templates, but any such skew would affect patients and controls equally.

In its sample, this clone was seen a few times. What it recognizes is unknown. Sequenced material consisted of expressed TCRB transcripts (all of the isolated RNA was reverse transcribed). Clones were read by immunoSEQ multiplex PCR, and TCRdb kept only the in-frame ones, dropping some. In the table there are roughly 140,000 clones, 11% of which are singletons. Trimming took 3 bases from V and 5 from J; bases not matched to a gene: 11. Germline-derived CDR1 and CDR2 are SEHNR and FQNEAQ (reference sequence). The CDR3 length is 16 residues. Sequencing was carried out using central memory CD4+ T cells from blood. The rearrangement joins TRBV7-9 to TRBJ2-3; 7 nucleotides match TRBD2. The clonotype was recovered from a man between 18 and 35 years old in good health. The DNA for the CDR3 is TGTGCCAGCAGCTTGACTGGGAGCGGGGTGGGAGATACGCAGTATTTT. This sequence encodes CASSLTGSGVGDTQYF.